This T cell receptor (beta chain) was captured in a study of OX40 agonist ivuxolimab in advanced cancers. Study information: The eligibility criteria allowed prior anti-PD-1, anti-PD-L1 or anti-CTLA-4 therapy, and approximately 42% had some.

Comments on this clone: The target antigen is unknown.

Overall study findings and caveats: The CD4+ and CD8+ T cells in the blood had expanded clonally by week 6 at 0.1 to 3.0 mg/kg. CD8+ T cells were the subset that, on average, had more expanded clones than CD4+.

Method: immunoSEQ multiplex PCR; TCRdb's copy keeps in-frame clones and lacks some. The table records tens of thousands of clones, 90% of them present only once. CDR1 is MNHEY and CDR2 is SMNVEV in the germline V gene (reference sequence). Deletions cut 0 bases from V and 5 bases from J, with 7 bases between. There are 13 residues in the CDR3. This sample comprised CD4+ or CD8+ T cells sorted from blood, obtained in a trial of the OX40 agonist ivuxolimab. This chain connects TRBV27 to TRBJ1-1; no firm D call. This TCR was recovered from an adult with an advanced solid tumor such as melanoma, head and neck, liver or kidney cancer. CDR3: CASSLSGWTEAFF. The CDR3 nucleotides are TGTGCCAGCAGTTTATCGGGGTGGACTGAAGCTTTCTTT.